This entry lists 4 T cell receptor beta chains sequenced from one sample in a study of blood T cells in healthy people across ages. For the second PCR, which ran for 7 to 11 cycles, a sample-barcoded 5' primer and a J-beta primer mix were used. TCRdb itself ran the 5' RACE reads through MiXCR, one entry per CDR3 protein. The table has 600,000 to 800,000 distinct CDR3 sequences, over 20% seen once. Sequencing was performed on blood. Receptors originate from a man aged 65 to 79 in good health.

For the CDR3, the DNA is TGTGCCAGCAGTTCCGCCCCTTATTCACCCCTCCACTTT. This codes for CASSSAPYSPLHF. The V and J genes are TRBV12-3 or TRBV12-4 and TRBJ1-6; D is undetermined. V gave up 4 bases and J gave up 8 bases, with 9 bases separating them. The CDR3 sequence is 13 residues long.

This clonotype appeared a few times. The chain has TRBV27 and TRBJ2-5, with D uncertain. The CDR3 contains 12 residues. Germline V gene data show CDR1 as MNHEY and CDR2 as SMNVEV (reference sequence). V dropped 6 bases and J dropped 4 bases, with 9 bases sitting between them. This CDR3 reads CASSRIGETQYF. The CDR3 DNA reads as TGTGCCAGCAGCCGGATCGGAGAGACCCAGTACTTC.

In its sample, this clonotype was seen a few times. The V and J genes are TRBV7-9 and TRBJ2-3; the match to TRBD1 covers 7 bases. CDR1 and CDR2 from the germline V gene are SEHNR and FQNEAQ (reference sequence). This CDR3 comprises 14 residues. J was trimmed by 2 bases and V by 3 bases; bases with no gene match: 2. The DNA of the CDR3 is TGTGCCAGCAGCTTGGGACAGAACACAGATACGCAGTATTTT. This encodes CASSLGQNTDTQYF.

The gene calls are TRBV20-1 and TRBJ2-7; no clear D. The CDR3 is 12 residues long. Germline CDR1 DFQATT, CDR2 SNEGSKA (reference sequence). Trimming removed 6 bases at V and 7 bases at J, with 16 bases between. The CDR3 DNA reads TGCAGTGCCCGAACTCGGCTTCTGGAGCAGTACTTC. Its translation: CSARTRLLEQYF.